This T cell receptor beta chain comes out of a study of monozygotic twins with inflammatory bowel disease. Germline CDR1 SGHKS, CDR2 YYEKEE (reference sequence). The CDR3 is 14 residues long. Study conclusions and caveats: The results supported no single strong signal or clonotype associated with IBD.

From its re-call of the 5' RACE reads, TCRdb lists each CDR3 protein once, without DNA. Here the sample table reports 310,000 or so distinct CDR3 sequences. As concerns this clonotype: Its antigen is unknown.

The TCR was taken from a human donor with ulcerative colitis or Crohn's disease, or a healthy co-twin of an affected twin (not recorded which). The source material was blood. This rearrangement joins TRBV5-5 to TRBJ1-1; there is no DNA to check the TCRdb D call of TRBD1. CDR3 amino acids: CASSPGQTNTEAIF.